Reported below is one TCR beta chain. Its specificity is unknown. This entry is derived from a study of T cell responses to AZD1222 COVID-19 vaccine. Notes on the study in general: Most donors were white British, females outnumbered males, and clonal diversity was possibly underestimated.

Sequencing was performed with immunoSEQ multiplex PCR; in TCRdb, only in-frame clones are kept and a portion is missing. The sample yields under 150,000 clones, more than 85% seen once. This CDR3 region has 13 residues. Trimming pared 4 bases from V and 8 bases from J, leaving 14 bases between. From germline, CDR1 is MRHNA and CDR2 SNTAGT. This chain uses TRBV6-4 with TRBJ1-2, with D uncertain. The receptor's source is an adult in good health. The sample in question was peripheral blood, obtained on day 0 of AZD1222 vaccination. The CDR3 is CASSATVGWGYTF. DNA for the CDR3: TGTGCCAGCAGTGCAACAGTTGGGTGGGGCTACACCTTC.